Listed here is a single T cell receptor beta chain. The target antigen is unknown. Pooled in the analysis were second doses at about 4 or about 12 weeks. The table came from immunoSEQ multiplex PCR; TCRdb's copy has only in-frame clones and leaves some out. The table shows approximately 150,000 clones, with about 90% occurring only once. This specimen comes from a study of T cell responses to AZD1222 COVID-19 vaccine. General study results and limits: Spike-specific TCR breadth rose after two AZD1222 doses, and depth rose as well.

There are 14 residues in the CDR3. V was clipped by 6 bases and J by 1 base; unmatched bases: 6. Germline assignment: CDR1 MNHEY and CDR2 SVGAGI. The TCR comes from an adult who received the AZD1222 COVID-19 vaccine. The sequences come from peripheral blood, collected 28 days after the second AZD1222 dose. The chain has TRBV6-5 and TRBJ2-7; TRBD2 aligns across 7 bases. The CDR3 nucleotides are TGTGCCAGCAGGAAAAGCGGGGTATCCTACGAGCAGTACTTC. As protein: CASRKSGVSYEQYF.